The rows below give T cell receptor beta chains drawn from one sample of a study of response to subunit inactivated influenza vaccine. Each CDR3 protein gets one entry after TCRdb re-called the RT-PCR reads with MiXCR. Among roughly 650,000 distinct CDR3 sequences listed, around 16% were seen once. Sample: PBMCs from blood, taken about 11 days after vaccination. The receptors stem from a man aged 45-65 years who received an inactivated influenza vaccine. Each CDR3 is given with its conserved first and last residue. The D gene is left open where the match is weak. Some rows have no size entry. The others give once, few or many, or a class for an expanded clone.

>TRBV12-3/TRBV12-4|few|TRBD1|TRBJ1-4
TGTGCCAGCACCCGGACAGGGGGAGTGGAAAAACTGTTTTTT
CASTRTGGVEKLFF
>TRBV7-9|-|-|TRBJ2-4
TGTGCCAGCAGCTTAGAAGGTTCTCCCAAAAACATTCAGTACTTC
CASSLEGSPKNIQYF
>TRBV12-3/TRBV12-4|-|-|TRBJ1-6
TGTGCCAGCAGTTTAGGACCAACAGAATCACCCCTCCACTTT
CASSLGPTESPLHF
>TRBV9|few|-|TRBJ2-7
TGTGCCAGCAGCGTCGCCCTCGGGCACCAGGACGAGCAGTACTTC
CASSVALGHQDEQYF
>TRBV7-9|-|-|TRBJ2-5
TGTGCCAGCAGCTTAGCGTTGACCGAACAAGAGACCCAGTACTTC
CASSLALTEQETQYF
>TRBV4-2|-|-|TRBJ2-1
TGTGCCAGCAGCCAGCAACAGGGCCGGGCGAGGAGAGAGCAGTTCTTC
CASSQQQGRARREQFF
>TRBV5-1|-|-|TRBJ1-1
TGCGCCAGCAGGCCTGCGGGACAGAACACTGAAGCTTTCTTT
CASRPAGQNTEAFF
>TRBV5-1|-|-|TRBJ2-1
TGCGCCAGCAGGCCGGGGTACTACAATGAGCAGTTCTTC
CASRPGYYNEQFF
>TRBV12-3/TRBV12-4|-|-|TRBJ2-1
TGTGCCAGCAGTTTCAAGGAGCAGTTCTTC
CASSFKEQFF
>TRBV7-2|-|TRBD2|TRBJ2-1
TGTGCCAGCAGCTTCGGACTAGCGGGAGGGCAGGTTGAGCAGTTCTTC
CASSFGLAGGQVEQFF
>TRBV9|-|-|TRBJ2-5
TGTGCCAGCAGCGTAGTTGGGACACCACAAGAGACCCAGTACTTC
CASSVVGTPQETQYF
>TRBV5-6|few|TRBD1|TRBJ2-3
TGTGCCAGCAGCTACAGGGGGCCAGATACGCAGTATTTT
CASSYRGPDTQYF
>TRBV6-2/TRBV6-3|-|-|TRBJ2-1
TGTGCCAGCAGTTACTCGCCGGGTTCATCCCACAATGAGCAGTTCTTC
CASSYSPGSSHNEQFF
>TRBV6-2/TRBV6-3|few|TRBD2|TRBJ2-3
TGTGCCAGCAGTTACGTGGCGGGAGGGAGGACAGATACGCAGTATTTT
CASSYVAGGRTDTQYF
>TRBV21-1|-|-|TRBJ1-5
TGTGCCAGCAGCAAAGTTTGCTTGGGCCGCAATCAGCCCCAGCATTTT
CASSKVCLGRNQPQHF
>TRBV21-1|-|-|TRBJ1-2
TGTGCCAGCAGCACACAGATATATGGCTACACCTTC
CASSTQIYGYTF
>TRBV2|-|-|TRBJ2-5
TGTGCCAGCAGCGACTCTAATTTTTTTGGGTCCACGGGGGCGGAGACCCAGTACTTC
CASSDSNFFGSTGAETQYF
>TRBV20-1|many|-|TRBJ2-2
TGCAGTGCTTTACCCTTAGCTCTCGACTTGAACACCGGGGAGCTGTTTTTT
CSALPLALDLNTGELFF
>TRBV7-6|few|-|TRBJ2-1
TGTGCCAGCAGCTTAAGTAGAAAGGGGGGGCCGACGTCCATATCCAATGAGCAGTTCTTC
CASSLSRKGGPTSISNEQFF
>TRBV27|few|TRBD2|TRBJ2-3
TGTGCCAGCAGCGGAGTAGCGGGGGAGGATACGCAGTATTTT
CASSGVAGEDTQYF
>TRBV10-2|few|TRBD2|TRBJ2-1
TGCGCCAGCAGTGAGTATCTAGCGGGGCGAAGCAATGAGCAGTTCTTC
CASSEYLAGRSNEQFF
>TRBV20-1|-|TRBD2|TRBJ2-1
TGCAGTGCTAGAAATCTTCTAGCGGAGACCTACAATGAGCAGTTCTTC
CSARNLLAETYNEQFF
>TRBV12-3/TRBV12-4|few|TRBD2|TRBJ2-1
TGTGCCAGCAGTCTAGCGGAACTCTCCTACAATGAGCAGTTCTTC
CASSLAELSYNEQFF
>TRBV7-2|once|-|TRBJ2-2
TGTGCCAGCACAGTTACCGGGTCGAACACCGGGGAGCTGTTTTTT
CASTVTGSNTGELFF